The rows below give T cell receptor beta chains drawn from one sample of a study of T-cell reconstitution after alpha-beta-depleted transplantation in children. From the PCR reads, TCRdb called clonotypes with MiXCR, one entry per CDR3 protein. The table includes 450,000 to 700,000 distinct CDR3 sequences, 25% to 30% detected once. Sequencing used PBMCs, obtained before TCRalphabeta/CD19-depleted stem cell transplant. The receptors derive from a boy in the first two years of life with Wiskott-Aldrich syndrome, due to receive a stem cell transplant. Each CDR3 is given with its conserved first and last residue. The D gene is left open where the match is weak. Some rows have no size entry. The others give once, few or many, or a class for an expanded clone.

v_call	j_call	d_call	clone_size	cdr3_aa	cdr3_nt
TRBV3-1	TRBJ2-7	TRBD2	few	CASSQVPAGGGEQYF	TGTGCCAGCAGCCAAGTCCCAGCGGGGGGTGGCGAGCAGTACTTC
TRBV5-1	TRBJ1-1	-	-	CASSARPTGNTEAFF	TGCGCCAGCAGCGCGAGACCGACAGGGAACACTGAAGCTTTCTTT
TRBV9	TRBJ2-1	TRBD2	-	CASSVASRTSGRAGNEQFF	TGTGCCAGCAGCGTAGCAAGCCGGACTAGCGGGAGGGCGGGGAATGAGCAGTTCTTC
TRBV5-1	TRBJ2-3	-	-	CASPSENSTDTQYF	TGCGCCAGCCCCTCGGAGAACAGCACAGATACGCAGTATTTT
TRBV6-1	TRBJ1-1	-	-	CASTRGGSGSTEAFF	TGTGCCAGCACCCGGGGGGGATCAGGGAGCACTGAAGCTTTCTTT
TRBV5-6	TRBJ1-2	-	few	CASTPWSGANYGYTF	TGTGCCAGCACCCCCTGGAGCGGGGCCAACTATGGCTACACCTTC
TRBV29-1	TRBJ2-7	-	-	CSVEVGGREQYF	TGCAGCGTTGAAGTAGGTGGTAGAGAGCAGTACTTC
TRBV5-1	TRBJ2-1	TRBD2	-	CASSYGTSGRQYNEQFF	TGCGCCAGCAGTTATGGGACTAGCGGGAGGCAATACAATGAGCAGTTCTTC
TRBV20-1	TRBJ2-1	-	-	CSASIGGTSSYNEQFF	TGCAGTGCCAGTATTGGAGGGACGAGCTCCTACAATGAGCAGTTCTTC
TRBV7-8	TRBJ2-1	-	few	CASSSSSSHEQFF	TGTGCCAGCAGCTCCTCTAGTTCTCATGAGCAGTTCTTC
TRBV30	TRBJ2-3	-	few	CACATGSKMADTQYF	TGTGCCTGCGCGACAGGTTCCAAAATGGCAGATACGCAGTATTTT
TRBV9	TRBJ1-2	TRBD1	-	CASSADRDYGYTF	TGTGCCAGCAGCGCAGACAGGGACTATGGCTACACCTTC
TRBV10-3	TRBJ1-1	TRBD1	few	CAIRPGQGMNTEAFF	TGTGCCATCAGACCGGGACAGGGGATGAACACTGAAGCTTTCTTT
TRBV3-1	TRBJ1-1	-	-	CASRSASEAFF	TGTGCCAGCAGGTCCGCGAGTGAAGCTTTCTTT
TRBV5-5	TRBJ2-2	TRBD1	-	CASSWGQGGTGELFF	TGTGCCAGCAGCTGGGGACAGGGAGGGACCGGGGAGCTGTTTTTT
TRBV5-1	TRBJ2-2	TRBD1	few	CASSPNRGRSTGELFF	TGCGCCAGCAGCCCCAACAGGGGACGTAGCACCGGGGAGCTGTTTTTT
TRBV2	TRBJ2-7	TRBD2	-	CASIRSGESYEQYF	TGTGCCAGCATTCGGAGCGGGGAGTCCTACGAGCAGTACTTC
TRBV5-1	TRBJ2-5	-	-	CASSPEGLGETQYF	TGCGCCAGCAGCCCTGAGGGGCTGGGTGAGACCCAGTACTTC
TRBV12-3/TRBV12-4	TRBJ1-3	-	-	CASSKQQASGNTIYF	TGTGCCAGCAGCAAACAACAGGCCTCTGGAAACACCATATATTTT
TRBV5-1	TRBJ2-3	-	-	CASSFLSPADTQYF	TGCGCCAGCAGCTTCCTTTCGCCGGCAGATACGCAGTATTTT
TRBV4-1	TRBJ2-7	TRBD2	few	CASSVAGAGYEQYF	TGCGCCAGCAGTGTTGCGGGAGCCGGTTACGAGCAGTACTTC
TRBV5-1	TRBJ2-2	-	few	CASSLAADPRTGELFF	TGCGCCAGCAGCTTGGCTGCGGACCCGAGGACCGGGGAGCTGTTTTTT
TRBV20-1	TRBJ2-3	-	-	CRESRDTLGDTQYF	TGCAGGGAGAGTCGGGATACGCTGGGAGATACGCAGTATTTT
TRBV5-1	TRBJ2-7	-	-	CASSLGSLNYEQYF	TGCGCCAGCAGCTTGGGGAGCCTTAACTACGAGCAGTACTTC
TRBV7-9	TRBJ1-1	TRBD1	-	CASSLLLGQGTTEAFF	TGTGCCAGCAGCTTATTACTCGGACAGGGTACCACTGAAGCTTTCTTT
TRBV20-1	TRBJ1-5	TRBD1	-	CSGRGRGIQPQHF	TGCAGTGGAAGGGGGCGAGGAATTCAGCCCCAGCATTTT
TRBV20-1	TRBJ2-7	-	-	CIDGGTGTSEGFYEQYF	TGCATAGACGGCGGAACCGGGACTTCAGAGGGATTCTACGAGCAGTACTTC
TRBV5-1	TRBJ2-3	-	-	CASSFEGTDTRYF	TGCGCCAGCAGCTTTGAGGGCACAGATACGCGGTATTTT
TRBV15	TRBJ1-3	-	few	CATSRVRTGNTIYF	TGTGCCACCAGCAGAGTAAGAACTGGAAACACCATATATTTT